By share, the clone carrying this TCR beta chain ranks as large (0.1 to 1%). Its antigen is unknown. The sample belongs to a study of T cell clones after liver transplantation. Turning to the study itself: In this trial, immunosuppression withdrawal was attempted within 2 years of liver transplant.

Study-level findings and limits: Compared with third party-reactive sequences, donor-reactive ones declined more, independent of withdrawal success. The donor-reactive repertoire was only partly measurable in a couple of subjects, lacking donor cells.

TCRbeta sequences of proliferating CFSE-low MLR cells were labeled alloreactive. Graft donor PBMCs, splenocytes, lymph-node cells, or third-party PBMCs stimulated pre-transplant recipient cells. This table comes from immunoSEQ multiplex PCR, and its TCRdb copy is limited to in-frame clones, with some not included. Here the sample spans about 2,300 clones, about 22% being singletons. V was pared by 2 bases and J by 3 bases, with 10 bases between. The CDR3 is 14 residues long. Germline lookup yields CDR1 SEHNR and CDR2 FQNEAQ (reference sequence). The rearrangement links TRBV7-9 to TRBJ1-1; the D is unclear. The sample was CD8+ T cells from cultured PBMCs. This sequence originates from a human patient who received a liver transplant. The graft donor may have given rise to some T cells. The CDR3 spells CASSLPGTHTEAFF. The CDR3 DNA is TGTGCCAGCAGCTTACCCGGAACTCACACTGAAGCTTTCTTT.